This TCR beta chain appears in the sequencing data of a study of blood T cell repertoires in COVID-19. Overall study context: COVID-19 samples from acute and convalescent phases originated in the United States, Italy and Spain.

In the original analysis: Reference gene primer amplification gave estimated nucleated cell counts. Assay: immunoSEQ multiplex PCR; the TCRdb copy retains only in-frame clones and omits some. The DNA was the basis for D and trimming; V, J and clone size are from that table. The table includes 90,000 to 110,000 clones, roughly 80% detected once. The sequenced sample consisted of peripheral blood. This receptor was taken from a woman aged 80 or older with acute or convalescent COVID-19.

The DNA for the CDR3 is TGTGCCAGCAGTGAAGGTCCACAGGGTAAAGCTTTCTTT. The encoded protein is CASSEGPQGKAFF. The chain couples TRBV6-1 to TRBJ1-1, with a tentative D call TRBD1 (6 bases). V lost 1 base and J lost 9, with 12 bases in between. The CDR3 sequence is 13 residues long. Germline assignment: CDR1 MNHNS and CDR2 SASEGT.